This TCR beta chain was identified in a study of cytomegalovirus exposure and HLA in healthy donors. Germline lookup yields CDR1 MGHRA and CDR2 YSYEKL. The CDR3 covers 16 residues. The ends lost 5 bases at V and 5 bases at J; junction bases unmatched: 10. A multiplex PCR was run with 60 Vbeta primers and 13 Jbeta primers. Assay: immunoSEQ multiplex PCR; the TCRdb copy retains only in-frame clones and omits some. The table lists about 98,000 clones, approximately 80% of them singletons. The sample was PBMCs. The receptor's source is a male donor in good health and CMV-seropositive. The chain joins TRBV4-1 to TRBJ2-5, with 11 bases matching TRBD1. The CDR3 bases are TGCGCCAGCAGCAATCCGAGGACAGGGGGCTTTGAGACCCAGTACTTC. Protein product: CASSNPRTGGFETQYF.